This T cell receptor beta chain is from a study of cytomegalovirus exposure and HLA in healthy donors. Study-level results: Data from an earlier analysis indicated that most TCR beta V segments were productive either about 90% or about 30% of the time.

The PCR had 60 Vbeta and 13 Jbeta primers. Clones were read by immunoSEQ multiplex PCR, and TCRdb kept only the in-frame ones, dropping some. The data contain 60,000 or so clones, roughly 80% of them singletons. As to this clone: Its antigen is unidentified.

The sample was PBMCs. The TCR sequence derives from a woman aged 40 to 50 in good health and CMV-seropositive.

CDR3 loop: CASSPRDTEAFF. The CDR3 DNA follows: TGTGCCAGTAGTCCTCGGGATACTGAAGCTTTCTTT. The chain has TRBV19 and TRBJ1-1, with unresolved D. The V end was cut by 5 bases, the J end by 5 bases, with 9 bases between. Germline CDR1 reads LNHDA; CDR2 reads SQIVND (reference sequence). This CDR3 is 12 amino acids long.